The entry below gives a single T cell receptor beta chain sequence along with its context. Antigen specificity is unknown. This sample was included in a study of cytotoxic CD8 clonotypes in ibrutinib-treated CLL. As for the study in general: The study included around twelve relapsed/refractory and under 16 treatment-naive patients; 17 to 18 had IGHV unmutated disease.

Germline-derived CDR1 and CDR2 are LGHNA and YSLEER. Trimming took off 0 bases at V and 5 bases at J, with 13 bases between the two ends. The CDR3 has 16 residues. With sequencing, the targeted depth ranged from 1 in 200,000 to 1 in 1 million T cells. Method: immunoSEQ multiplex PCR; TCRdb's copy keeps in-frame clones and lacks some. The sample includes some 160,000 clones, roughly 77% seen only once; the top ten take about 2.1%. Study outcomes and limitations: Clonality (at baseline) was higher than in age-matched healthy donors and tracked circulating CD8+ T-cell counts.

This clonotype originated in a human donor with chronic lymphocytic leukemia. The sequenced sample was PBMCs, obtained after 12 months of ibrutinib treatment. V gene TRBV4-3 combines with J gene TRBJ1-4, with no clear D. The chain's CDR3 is CASSQDRSALNEKLFF. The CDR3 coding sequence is TGCGCCAGCAGCCAAGATCGGAGCGCTTTAAATGAAAAACTGTTTTTT.